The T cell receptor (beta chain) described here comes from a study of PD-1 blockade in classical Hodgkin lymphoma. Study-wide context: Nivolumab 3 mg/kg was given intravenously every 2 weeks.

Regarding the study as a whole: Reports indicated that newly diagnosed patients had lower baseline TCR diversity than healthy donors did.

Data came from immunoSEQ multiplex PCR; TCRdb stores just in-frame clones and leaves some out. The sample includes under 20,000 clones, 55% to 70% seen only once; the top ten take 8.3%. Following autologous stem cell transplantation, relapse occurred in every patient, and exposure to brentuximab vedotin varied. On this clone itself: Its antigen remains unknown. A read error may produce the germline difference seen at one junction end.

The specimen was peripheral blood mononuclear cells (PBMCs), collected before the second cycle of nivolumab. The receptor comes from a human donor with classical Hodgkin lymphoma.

This chain's CDR3 is CASSGRDREGETQYF. In nucleotides, the CDR3 is TGTGCTAGCAGCGGCCGGGACAGGGAGGGAGAGACCCAGTACTTC. The V gene is TRBV7-7, the J gene TRBJ2-5; 9 bases line up with TRBD1. Germline assignment: CDR1 SSHAT and CDR2 FNYEAQ (reference sequence). The CDR3 loop spans 15 amino acids. Drawing the rest from reference TRBV7-7 and TRBJ2-5, the complete variable domain is GAGVSQSPRYKVTKRGQDVTLRCDPISSHATLYWYQQALGQGPEFLTYFNYEAQPDKSGLPSDRFSAERPEGSISTLTIQRTEQRDSAMYRCASSGRDREGETQYFGPGTRLLVL.